This T cell receptor beta chain was retrieved from a study of monozygotic twins with inflammatory bowel disease. Turning to this clonotype: Its target is not known.

Regarding the study as a whole: Some repertoire variability may stem from patients' differing immunosuppressive treatments.

TCRdb processed the 5' RACE reads again and assigns one entry to each CDR3 protein, with no DNA. The table counts around 230,000 distinct CDR3 sequences; around 1.5% lies in the top ten. This CDR3 spans 14 amino acids. This chain uses TRBV12-3 or TRBV12-4 with TRBJ2-3. Sequenced material: blood. The TCR originated in a human donor with ulcerative colitis or Crohn's disease, or a healthy co-twin of an affected twin (not recorded which). This CDR3 is CASRVGLATDTQYF.